This T cell receptor (beta chain) was sequenced for a study of T cells in Graves' hyperthyroidism and ophthalmopathy. Regarding the study as a whole: Ophthalmopathy, as predicted by the model, came a median roughly 6.8 months after the prediction.

In this sample, this clonotype turned up many times. Its antigen remains unknown. Amplification targeted TCR beta CDR3 regions from RNA transcripts. With the HTBI primer set, the TCR CDR3 went through a first round of RT-PCR. Via MiXCR, TCRdb re-called the multiplex PCR reads, giving one row per CDR3 protein. The table includes about 590,000 distinct CDR3 sequences, 15% to 19% detected once. The CDR3 spans 14 residues. Per germline, CDR1 MNHEY and CDR2 SMNVEV (reference sequence). Deletions cut 2 bases from V and 0 bases from J, with 5 bases between. The TCR sequence derives from a woman between 25 and 40 years old with Graves' hyperthyroidism. The sequenced sample consisted of blood. This chain links TRBV27 with TRBJ1-5; D call uncertain. The DNA for the CDR3 is TGTGCCAGCAGTTTAGTATTTAGCAATCAGCCCCAGCATTTT. Translation gives CASSLVFSNQPQHF.